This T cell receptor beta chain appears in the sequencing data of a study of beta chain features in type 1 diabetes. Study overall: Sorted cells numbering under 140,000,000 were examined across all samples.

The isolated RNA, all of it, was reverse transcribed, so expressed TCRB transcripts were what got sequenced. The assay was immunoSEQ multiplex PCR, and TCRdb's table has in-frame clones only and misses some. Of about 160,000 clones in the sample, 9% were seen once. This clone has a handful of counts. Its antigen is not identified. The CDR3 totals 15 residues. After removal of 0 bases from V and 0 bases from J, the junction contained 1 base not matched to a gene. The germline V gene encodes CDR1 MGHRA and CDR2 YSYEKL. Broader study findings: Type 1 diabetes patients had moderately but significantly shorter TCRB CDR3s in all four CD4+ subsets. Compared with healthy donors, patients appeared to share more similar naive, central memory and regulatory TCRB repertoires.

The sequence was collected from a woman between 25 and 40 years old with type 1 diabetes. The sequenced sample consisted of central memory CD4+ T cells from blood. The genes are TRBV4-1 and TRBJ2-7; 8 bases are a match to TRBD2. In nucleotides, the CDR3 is TGCGCCAGCAGCCAAGATGCGGGAGGCTCCTACGAGCAGTACTTC. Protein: CASSQDAGGSYEQYF.